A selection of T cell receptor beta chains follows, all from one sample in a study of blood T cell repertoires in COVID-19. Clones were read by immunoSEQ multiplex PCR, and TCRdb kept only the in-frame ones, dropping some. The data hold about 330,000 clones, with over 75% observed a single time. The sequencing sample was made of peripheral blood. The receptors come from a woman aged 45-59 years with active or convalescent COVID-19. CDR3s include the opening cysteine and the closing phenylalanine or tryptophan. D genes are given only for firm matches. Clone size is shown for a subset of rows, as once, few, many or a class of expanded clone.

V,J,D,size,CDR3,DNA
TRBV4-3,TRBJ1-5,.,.,CASSQVRGTNQPQHF,TGCGCCAGCAGCCAAGTCCGGGGGACCAATCAGCCCCAGCATTTT
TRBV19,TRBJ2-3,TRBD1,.,CASSIGTGDVGYTQYF,TGTGCCAGTAGTATCGGGACAGGGGATGTTGGGTATACGCAGTATTTT
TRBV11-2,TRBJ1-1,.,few,CASSLFSETEAFF,TGTGCCAGCAGCTTATTCTCGGAGACTGAAGCTTTCTTT
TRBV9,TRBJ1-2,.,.,CASSARDRANYGYTF,TGTGCCAGCAGCGCCCGTGACAGAGCTAACTATGGCTACACCTTC
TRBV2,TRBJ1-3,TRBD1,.,CASSTGMGNTIYF,TGTGCCAGTTCGACAGGGATGGGAAACACCATATATTTT
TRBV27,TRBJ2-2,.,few,CASSPSFPRSSGGELFF,TGTGCCAGCAGCCCCTCCTTTCCACGGAGCAGCGGCGGGGAGCTGTTTTTT
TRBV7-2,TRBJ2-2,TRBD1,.,CASTPGQGLTGELFF,TGTGCCAGCACCCCCGGACAGGGTCTAACCGGGGAGCTGTTTTTT
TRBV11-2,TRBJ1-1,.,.,CASSSLLDTMNTEAFF,TGTGCCAGCAGCTCACTCCTCGACACAATGAACACTGAAGCTTTCTTT
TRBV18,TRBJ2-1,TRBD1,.,CASSIPGQGAYEQFF,TGTGCCAGCTCCATCCCGGGACAGGGGGCCTATGAGCAGTTCTTC
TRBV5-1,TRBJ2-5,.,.,CASSWQGFQETQYF,TGCGCCAGCAGCTGGCAGGGGTTCCAAGAGACCCAGTACTTC
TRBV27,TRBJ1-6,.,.,CASSLWQKDNSPLHF,TGTGCCAGCAGTTTATGGCAGAAAGATAATTCACCCCTCCACTTT
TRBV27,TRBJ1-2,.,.,CASSLIPGGFIFF,TGTGCCAGCAGTTTAATCCCCGGAGGGTTCATTTTTTTC
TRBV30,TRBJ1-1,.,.,CAWTPGGTWGTEAFF,TGTGCCTGGACACCCGGAGGGACCTGGGGCACTGAAGCTTTCTTT
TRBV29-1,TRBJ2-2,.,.,CSGRQRKTGELFF,TGCAGCGGTAGGCAGAGGAAAACCGGGGAGCTGTTTTTT
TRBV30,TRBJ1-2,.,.,CAWTRIRQTTNYGYTF,TGTGCCTGGACAAGGATCCGACAGACGACTAACTATGGCTACACCTTC
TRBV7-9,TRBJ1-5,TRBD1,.,CASSLVPRTGDSNQPQHF,TGTGCCAGCAGCTTAGTTCCCCGGACAGGGGATAGCAATCAGCCCCAGCATTTT
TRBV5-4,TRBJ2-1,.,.,CASSPGDRLVNEQFF,TGTGCCAGCAGCCCCGGTGACAGGCTAGTCAATGAGCAGTTCTTC
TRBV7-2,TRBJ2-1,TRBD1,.,CASSLISGSGTVYNEQFF,TGTGCCAGCAGCTTAATTTCGGGGTCCGGGACAGTCTACAATGAGCAGTTCTTC
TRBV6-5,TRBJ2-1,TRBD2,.,CASRPGTSGYYEQFF,TGTGCCAGCAGACCCGGGACTAGCGGGTACTATGAGCAGTTCTTC
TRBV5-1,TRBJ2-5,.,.,CASSFPGAGDQETQYF,TGCGCCAGCAGCTTCCCCGGCGCAGGGGACCAAGAGACCCAGTACTTC
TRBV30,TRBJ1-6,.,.,CAWSRRGDSNNSPLHF,TGTGCCTGGAGTCGGAGAGGAGACAGCAATAATTCACCCCTCCACTTT
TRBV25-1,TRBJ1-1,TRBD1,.,CASSEGPGQGNTEAFF,TGTGCCAGCAGTGAAGGACCCGGACAGGGGAACACTGAAGCTTTCTTT
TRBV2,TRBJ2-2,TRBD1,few,CASRDRANTGELFF,TGTGCCAGCAGGGACAGGGCGAACACCGGGGAGCTGTTTTTT
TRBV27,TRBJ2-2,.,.,CASSFGLFF,TGTGCCAGCAGTTTCGGGCTGTTTTTT
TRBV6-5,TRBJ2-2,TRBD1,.,CASRRQGSNTGELFF,TGTGCCAGCAGGAGACAGGGGTCTAACACCGGGGAGCTGTTTTTT
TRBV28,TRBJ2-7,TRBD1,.,CASSSRTGSYEQYF,TGTGCCAGCAGCAGCCGGACAGGAAGCTACGAGCAGTACTTC
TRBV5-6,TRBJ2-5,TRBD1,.,CASSLELRDRGRIEETQYF,TGTGCCAGCAGCTTGGAACTCCGGGACAGAGGAAGAATCGAAGAGACCCAGTACTTC
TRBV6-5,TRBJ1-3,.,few,CASSPGLSGNTIYF,TGTGCCAGCAGCCCGGGTCTCTCTGGAAACACCATATATTTT
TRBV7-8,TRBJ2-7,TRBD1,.,CASSIDRGPYEQYF,TGTGCCAGCAGCATAGACAGGGGGCCCTACGAGCAGTACTTC
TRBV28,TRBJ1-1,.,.,CASSLKRIRHTEAFF,TGTGCCAGCAGTTTAAAGCGCATACGACACACTGAAGCTTTCTTT
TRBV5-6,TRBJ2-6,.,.,CASSRGSGANVLTF,TGTGCCAGCAGCCGGGGGTCTGGGGCCAACGTCCTGACTTTC
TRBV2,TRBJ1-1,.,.,CASTSLGDWGKDTEAFF,TGTGCCAGCACAAGTCTTGGGGATTGGGGCAAGGACACTGAAGCTTTCTTT
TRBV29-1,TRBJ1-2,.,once,CSVTAGRPPSINYGYTF,TGCAGCGTGACCGCTGGGCGCCCCCCTTCGATTAACTATGGCTACACCTTC
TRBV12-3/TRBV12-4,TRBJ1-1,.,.,CASTRQFEAFF,TGTGCCAGCACCAGACAGTTTGAAGCTTTCTTT
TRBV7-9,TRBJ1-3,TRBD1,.,CASSGGQGNTIYF,TGTGCCAGCAGCGGGGGACAGGGAAACACCATATATTTT
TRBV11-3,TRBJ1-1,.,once,CASSAGTEAFF,TGTGCCAGCAGCGCCGGGACAGAAGCTTTCTTT